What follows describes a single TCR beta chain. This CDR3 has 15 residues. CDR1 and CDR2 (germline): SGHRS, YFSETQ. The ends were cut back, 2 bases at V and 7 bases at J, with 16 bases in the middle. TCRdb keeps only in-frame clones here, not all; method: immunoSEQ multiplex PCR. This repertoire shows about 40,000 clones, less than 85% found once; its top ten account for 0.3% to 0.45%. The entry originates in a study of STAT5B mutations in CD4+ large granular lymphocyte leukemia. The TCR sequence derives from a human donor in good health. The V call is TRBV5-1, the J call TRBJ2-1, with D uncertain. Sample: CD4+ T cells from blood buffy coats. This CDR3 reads CASSLLLGTSNEQFF. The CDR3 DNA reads TGCGCCAGCAGCTTATTACTGGGTACGTCGAATGAGCAGTTCTTC.